This T cell receptor (beta chain) stems from a study of brain T cells in children with intractable seizures. Study-wide points: Pre- and post-surgery blood differed in depth, so pre-surgery absences may be undersampling. Only CDR3 sequence similarity suggested viral specificity, without known HCMV serostatus.

Produced via immunoSEQ multiplex PCR; TCRdb's table is partial and in-frame only. This table has about 76,000 clones, roughly 91% appearing once. This clone was seen a few times. Its target is unknown. Germline CDR1 is LGHDT and CDR2 is YNNKEL (reference sequence). This CDR3 region has 14 residues. V shed 1 base and J shed 6 bases, with 12 bases lying between them. Only cases whose brain tissue showed the highest T cell transcript signatures were sequenced. The TCR originated in a boy under two years old with tuberous sclerosis and intractable seizures. This rearrangement joins TRBV3-1 (or the pseudogene TRBV3-2) to TRBJ1-1; D is possibly TRBD1 (6 bases). The sequenced sample was peripheral blood, obtained at surgery. CDR3 region: CASSQGPRQAEAFF. CDR3 in DNA: TGTGCCAGCAGCCAAGGTCCGCGACAGGCTGAAGCTTTCTTT.